This TCR beta chain was sequenced in a study of CD8 T cells in Susac syndrome. With random hexamers, reverse transcription was performed on roughly 0.5 to 1 ug of RNA. TCRdb redid the calling of the immunoSEQ multiplex PCR reads with MiXCR, one entry per CDR3 protein. The table includes approximately 130,000 distinct CDR3 sequences, around 91% detected once. The receptor was derived from a human donor with multiple sclerosis. Sequenced sample: CD8+ T cells from PBMCs.

The DNA for the CDR3 is TGTGCCAGCAGGGGCTACTCCTCTCAAGGGGGGCAAGGAGAGACCCAGTACTTC. Translating it yields CASRGYSSQGGQGETQYF. This chain links TRBV7-8 with TRBJ2-5; D is possibly TRBD1 or TRBD2 (6 bases each). Germline CDR1 SGHVS, CDR2 FQNEAQ. This CDR3 region has 18 residues. Trimming left V 6 bases short and J 4 bases short, with 27 bases between.